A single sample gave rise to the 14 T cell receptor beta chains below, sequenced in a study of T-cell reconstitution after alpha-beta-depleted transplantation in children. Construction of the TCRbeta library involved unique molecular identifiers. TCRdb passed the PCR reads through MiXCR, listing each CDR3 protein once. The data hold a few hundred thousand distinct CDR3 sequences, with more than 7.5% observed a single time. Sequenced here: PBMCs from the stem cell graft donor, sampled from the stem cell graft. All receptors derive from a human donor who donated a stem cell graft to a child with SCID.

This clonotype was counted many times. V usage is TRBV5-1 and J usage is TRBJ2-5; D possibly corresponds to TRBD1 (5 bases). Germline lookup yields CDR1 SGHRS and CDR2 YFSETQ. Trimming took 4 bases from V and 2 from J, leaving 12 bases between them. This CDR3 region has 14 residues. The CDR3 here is CASSLTTAQETQYF. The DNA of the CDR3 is TGCGCCAGCAGCCTAACGACAGCTCAAGAGACCCAGTACTTC.

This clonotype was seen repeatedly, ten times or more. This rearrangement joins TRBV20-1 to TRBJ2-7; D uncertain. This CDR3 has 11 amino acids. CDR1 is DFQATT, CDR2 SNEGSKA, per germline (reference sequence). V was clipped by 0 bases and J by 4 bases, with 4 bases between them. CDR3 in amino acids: CSARDPYEQYF. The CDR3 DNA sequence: TGCAGTGCTAGAGATCCATACGAGCAGTACTTC.

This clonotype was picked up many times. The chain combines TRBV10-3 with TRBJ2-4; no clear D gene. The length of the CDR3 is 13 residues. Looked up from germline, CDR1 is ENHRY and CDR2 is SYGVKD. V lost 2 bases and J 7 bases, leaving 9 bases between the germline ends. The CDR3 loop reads CAISEPKTNIQYF. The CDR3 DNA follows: TGTGCCATCAGTGAGCCCAAGACGAACATTCAGTACTTC.

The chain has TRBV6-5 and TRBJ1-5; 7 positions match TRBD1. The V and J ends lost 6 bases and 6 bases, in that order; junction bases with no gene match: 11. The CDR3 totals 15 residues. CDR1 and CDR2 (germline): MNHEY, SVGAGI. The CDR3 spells CASRDSGTAIQPQHF. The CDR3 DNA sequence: TGTGCCAGCAGAGACTCCGGGACAGCCATTCAGCCCCAGCATTTT.

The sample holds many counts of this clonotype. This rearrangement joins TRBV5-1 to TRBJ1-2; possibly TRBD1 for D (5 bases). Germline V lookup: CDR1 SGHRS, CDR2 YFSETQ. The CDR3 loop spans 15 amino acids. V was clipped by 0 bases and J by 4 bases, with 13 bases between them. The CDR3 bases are TGCGCCAGCAGCTTGGACGGGGGTCTTGGCTATGGCTACACCTTC. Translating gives CASSLDGGLGYGYTF.

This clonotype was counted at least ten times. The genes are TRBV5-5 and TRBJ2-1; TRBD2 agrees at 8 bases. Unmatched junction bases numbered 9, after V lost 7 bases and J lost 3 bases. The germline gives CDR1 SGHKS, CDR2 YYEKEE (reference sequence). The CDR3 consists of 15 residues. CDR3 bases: TGTGCCAGCCGCAACGGGGGGGACTTCTACAATGAGCAGTTCTTC. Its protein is CASRNGGDFYNEQFF.

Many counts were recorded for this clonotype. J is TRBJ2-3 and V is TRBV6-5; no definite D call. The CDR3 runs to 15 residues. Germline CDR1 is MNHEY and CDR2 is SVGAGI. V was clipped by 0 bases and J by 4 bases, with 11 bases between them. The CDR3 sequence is CASSYSGSNADTQYF. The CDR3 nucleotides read TGTGCCAGCAGTTACTCCGGTAGCAACGCAGATACGCAGTATTTT.

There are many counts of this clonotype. DNA of the CDR3: TGCAGTGCTAACACCCCCGGGACAGGGATCGAATCCTACGAGCAGTACTTC. Translating it yields CSANTPGTGIESYEQYF. The chain joins TRBV20-1 to TRBJ2-7; 9 bases are shared with TRBD1. Germline lookup yields CDR1 DFQATT and CDR2 SNEGSKA (reference sequence). The CDR3 covers 17 residues. J lost 1 base, V lost 4 bases, and 14 bases had no gene match.

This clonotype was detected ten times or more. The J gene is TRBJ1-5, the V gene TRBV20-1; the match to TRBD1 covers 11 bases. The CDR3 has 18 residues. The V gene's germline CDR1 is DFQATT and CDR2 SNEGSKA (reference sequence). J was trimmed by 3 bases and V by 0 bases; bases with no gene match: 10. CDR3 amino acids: CSARDLPGQGGVNQPQHF. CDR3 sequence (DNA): TGCAGTGCTAGAGATTTACCGGGACAGGGGGGCGTCAATCAGCCCCAGCATTTT.

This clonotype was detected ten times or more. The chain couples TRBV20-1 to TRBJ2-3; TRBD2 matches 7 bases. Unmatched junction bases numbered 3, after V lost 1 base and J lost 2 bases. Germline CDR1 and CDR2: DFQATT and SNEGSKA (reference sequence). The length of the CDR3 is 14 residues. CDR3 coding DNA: TGCAGTGCTAGAGCGGCGGGGGTCACAGATACGCAGTATTTT. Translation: CSARAAGVTDTQYF.

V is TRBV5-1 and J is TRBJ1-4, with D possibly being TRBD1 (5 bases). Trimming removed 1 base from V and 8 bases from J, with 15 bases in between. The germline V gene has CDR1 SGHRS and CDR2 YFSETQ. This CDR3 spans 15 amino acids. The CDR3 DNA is TGCGCCAGCAGCTTGTTTGGGACCGCGGAGGAAAAACTGTTTTTT. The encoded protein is CASSLFGTAEEKLFF. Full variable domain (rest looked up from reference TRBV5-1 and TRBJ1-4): KAGVTQTPRYLIKTRGQQVTLSCSPISGHRSVSWYQQTPGQGLQFLFEYFSETQRNKGNFPGRFSGRQFSNSRSEMNVSTLELGDSALYLCASSLFGTAEEKLFFGSGTQLSVL.

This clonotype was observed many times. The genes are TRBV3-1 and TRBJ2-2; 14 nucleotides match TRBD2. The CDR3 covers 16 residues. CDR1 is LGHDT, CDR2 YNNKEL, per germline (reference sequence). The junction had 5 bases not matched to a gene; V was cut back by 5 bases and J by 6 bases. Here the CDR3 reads CASSFRTSGGPGELFF. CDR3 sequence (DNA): TGTGCCAGCAGCTTCCGGACTAGCGGGGGGCCCGGGGAGCTGTTTTTT.

As DNA, the CDR3 is TGTGCCAGCAGCTTAGGGCCCGCCGGCTACAATGAGCAGTTCTTC. As protein: CASSLGPAGYNEQFF. The chain uses TRBV7-2 and TRBJ2-1; D remains unclear. The germline V gene encodes CDR1 SGHTA and CDR2 FQGNSA. CDR3 size: 15 residues. V was cut by 1 base and J by 3 bases, with 10 bases left in between.

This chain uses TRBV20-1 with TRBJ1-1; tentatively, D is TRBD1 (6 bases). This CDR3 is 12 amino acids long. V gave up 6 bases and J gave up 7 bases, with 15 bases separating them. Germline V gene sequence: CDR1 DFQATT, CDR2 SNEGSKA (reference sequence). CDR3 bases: TGCAGTGCCGTCGGGGCAGGGGATGAAGCTTTCTTT. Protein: CSAVGAGDEAFF.